A selection of T cell receptor beta chains follows, all from one sample in a study of glioma-infiltrating T cells after dendritic cell vaccination. Clones were sequenced by immunoSEQ multiplex PCR, and TCRdb holds only the in-frame ones, with some missing. This table has fewer than 50,000 clones, 65% to 90% appearing once. Sequenced material: blood, taken before dendritic cell vaccination. These receptors all come from a human donor with glioblastoma. The CDR3 runs from the conserved cysteine through the conserved F or W. A D gene is named only where the DNA matches it firmly. Clone size is stated in some rows and not others, as once, few, many or a class when expanded.

j_gene: TRBJ2-2; d_gene: .; v_gene: TRBV9; abundance: .; CDR3nt: TGTGCCAGCAGCGCCCCTCGGGTAAGAAGGAGGAACACCGGGGAGCTGTTTTTT; CDR3aa: CASSAPRVRRRNTGELFF
j_gene: TRBJ2-2; d_gene: TRBD1; v_gene: TRBV27; abundance: .; CDR3nt: TGTGCCAGCAGTTTCCGGACAGGGCGGAACACCGGGGAGCTGTTTTTT; CDR3aa: CASSFRTGRNTGELFF
j_gene: TRBJ1-3; d_gene: .; v_gene: TRBV5-6; abundance: .; CDR3nt: TGTGCCAGCAGCTTGTGGTGGCAGAACTCTGGAAACACCATATATTTT; CDR3aa: CASSLWWQNSGNTIYF
j_gene: TRBJ1-1; d_gene: .; v_gene: TRBV2; abundance: .; CDR3nt: TGTGCCAGCAGTATCCAGAAGTTAATGAACACTGAAGCTTTCTTT; CDR3aa: CASSIQKLMNTEAFF
j_gene: TRBJ1-6; d_gene: .; v_gene: TRBV6-5; abundance: .; CDR3nt: TGTGCCAGCAGTGGGAGACAAGGGCAATCACCCCTCCACTTT; CDR3aa: CASSGRQGQSPLHF
j_gene: TRBJ2-3; d_gene: TRBD2; v_gene: TRBV9; abundance: once; CDR3nt: TGTGCCAGCAGCGTAGCTGGACTAGCGGGAGTTACAGATACGCAGTATTTT; CDR3aa: CASSVAGLAGVTDTQYF
j_gene: TRBJ2-2; d_gene: .; v_gene: TRBV4-1; abundance: .; CDR3nt: TGCGCCAGCAGTCAACGGCCAGGGGAGCCCCCCGGGGAGCTGTTTTTT; CDR3aa: CASSQRPGEPPGELFF
j_gene: TRBJ2-7; d_gene: .; v_gene: TRBV5-4; abundance: .; CDR3nt: TGTGCCAGCAGCTTGGGCCAACTAGAAGGTTACGAGCAGTACTTC; CDR3aa: CASSLGQLEGYEQYF
j_gene: TRBJ1-3; d_gene: TRBD1; v_gene: TRBV2; abundance: .; CDR3nt: TGTGCCAGCAGTGAAGACAGGGGATCTGGAAACACCATATATTTT; CDR3aa: CASSEDRGSGNTIYF
j_gene: TRBJ2-1; d_gene: .; v_gene: TRBV10-1; abundance: .; CDR3nt: TGCGCCAGCAGCGCGCATCTAGGCTCCTACAATGAGCAGTTCTTC; CDR3aa: CASSAHLGSYNEQFF
j_gene: TRBJ2-6; d_gene: TRBD1; v_gene: TRBV4-3; abundance: .; CDR3nt: TGCGCCAGCAGCCAAACGCCGGGACAGGGGGCGCGGGGGGCCAACGTCCTGACTTTC; CDR3aa: CASSQTPGQGARGANVLTF
j_gene: TRBJ1-6; d_gene: .; v_gene: TRBV11-2; abundance: .; CDR3nt: TGTGCCAGCAGCTTACTAGGGGTCGGCAATTCCCCCCTCCACTTT; CDR3aa: CASSLLGVGNSPLHF
j_gene: TRBJ1-6; d_gene: TRBD1; v_gene: TRBV5-1; abundance: .; CDR3nt: TGCGCCAGCAGCACCGGGACAGACGCTTATAATTCACCCCTCCACTTT; CDR3aa: CASSTGTDAYNSPLHF
j_gene: TRBJ2-7; d_gene: TRBD1; v_gene: TRBV5-1; abundance: once; CDR3nt: TGCGCCAGCAGCTCAGACAGGGACTCCTACGAGCAGTACTTC; CDR3aa: CASSSDRDSYEQYF
j_gene: TRBJ1-5; d_gene: .; v_gene: TRBV29-1; abundance: .; CDR3nt: TGCAGCGGAGGGGAGGGTAGTCAGCCCCAGCATTTT; CDR3aa: CSGGEGSQPQHF
j_gene: TRBJ2-7; d_gene: TRBD1; v_gene: TRBV20-1; abundance: once; CDR3nt: TGCAGTGCAAGGACAGGGGGAGAGCAGTACTTC; CDR3aa: CSARTGGEQYF
j_gene: TRBJ2-1; d_gene: TRBD2; v_gene: TRBV10-2; abundance: .; CDR3nt: TGCGCCAGCAGCGCTACCGGGACTAGCGGTCACAATGAGCAGTTCTTC; CDR3aa: CASSATGTSGHNEQFF
j_gene: TRBJ2-1; d_gene: .; v_gene: TRBV4-1; abundance: .; CDR3nt: TGCGCCAGCAGCCAAGAAGGCGCCGGGAATTCCTACAATGAGCAGTTCTTC; CDR3aa: CASSQEGAGNSYNEQFF
j_gene: TRBJ2-1; d_gene: .; v_gene: TRBV6-1; abundance: .; CDR3nt: TGTGCCAGCAGGGGGTCGGAGGGGCCCAATGAGCAGTTCTTC; CDR3aa: CASRGSEGPNEQFF
j_gene: TRBJ1-2; d_gene: .; v_gene: TRBV2; abundance: .; CDR3nt: TGTGCCAGCAGTGATAATCGGGGGGGCTATGGCTACACCTTC; CDR3aa: CASSDNRGGYGYTF
j_gene: TRBJ2-2; d_gene: TRBD1; v_gene: TRBV14; abundance: .; CDR3nt: TGTGCCAGCCGGGGACAGGGAATCGGGGAGCTGTTTTTT; CDR3aa: CASRGQGIGELFF
j_gene: TRBJ2-1; d_gene: TRBD2; v_gene: TRBV19; abundance: medium-sized; CDR3nt: TGTGCCAGTACCGTTGCGGGGGGCTACAATGAGCAGTTCTTC; CDR3aa: CASTVAGGYNEQFF
j_gene: TRBJ1-2; d_gene: .; v_gene: TRBV5-1; abundance: few; CDR3nt: TGCGCCAGCAGCTCGGGGGGGTCTGTAGGTTTTGAAGGCTACACCTTC; CDR3aa: CASSSGGSVGFEGYTF
j_gene: TRBJ1-1; d_gene: .; v_gene: TRBV30; abundance: .; CDR3nt: TGTGCCTGGAACAGGGATTTGGGCACTGAAGCTTTCTTT; CDR3aa: CAWNRDLGTEAFF
j_gene: TRBJ1-5; d_gene: TRBD1; v_gene: TRBV30; abundance: .; CDR3nt: TGTGCCTGGTCCGGACAGGGTAGGGGACAGCCCCAGCATTTT; CDR3aa: CAWSGQGRGQPQHF
j_gene: TRBJ1-1; d_gene: .; v_gene: TRBV10-3; abundance: .; CDR3nt: TGTGCCATCAGTGAGTCGCGGGTTATGAACACTGAAGCTTTCTTT; CDR3aa: CAISESRVMNTEAFF
j_gene: TRBJ1-1; d_gene: TRBD1; v_gene: TRBV9; abundance: .; CDR3nt: TGTGCCAGCAGCGCAAGACAGGGGGCGAACACTGAAGCTTTCTTT; CDR3aa: CASSARQGANTEAFF